Here is one T cell receptor beta chain with its context. Germline lookup yields CDR1 PRHDT and CDR2 FYEKMQ (reference sequence). The CDR3 totals 16 residues. V was cut by 5 bases and J by 0 bases, with 11 bases left in between. Sequencing of TCR beta was performed on blood CD8+ and CD4+ T cells. Healthy donors constituted the controls, which were matched for age and sex. TEMRA cells were FACS-enriched and CD8+ and CD4+ T cells negatively isolated. With random hexamers, roughly 0.45 to 1 ug RNA was reverse transcribed. An immunoSEQ multiplex PCR generated amplified TCR beta CDR3 products spanning 54 Vbeta and 13 Jbeta. One entry per CDR3 protein results from TCRdb running MiXCR on the immunoSEQ multiplex PCR reads. The sample consists of some 47,000 distinct CDR3 sequences, 85% to 95% of them appearing once. The record originates from a study of CD8 T cells in Susac syndrome.

J is TRBJ2-6 and V is TRBV13; the D gene could be TRBD1 or TRBD2 (6 bases each). Sequencing input: CD8+ T cells from PBMCs. The receptor was derived from a human donor in good health. CDR3 sequence reads: CASSTGGRSGANVLTF. CDR3 in DNA: TGTGCCAGCAGCACCGGGGGCCGCTCTGGGGCCAACGTCCTGACTTTC.